A single sample is the source of the 15 T cell receptor beta chains below, sequenced in a study of blood T cell repertoires in COVID-19. Method: immunoSEQ multiplex PCR; TCRdb's copy keeps in-frame clones and lacks some. Altogether a few hundred thousand clones are present, approximately 87% being singletons, with the ten largest covering roughly 2.2%. The sample was peripheral blood. The receptor set was obtained from a woman in her fifties or sixties with acute or convalescent COVID-19.

The rearrangement uses TRBV14 and TRBJ1-4; possible D gene TRBD1, 6 bases. The CDR3 has 14 amino acids. Germline V lookup: CDR1 SGHDN, CDR2 FVKESK. Trimming shortened V by 8 bases and J by 3 bases, and 13 bases separated the two germline ends. CDR3 DNA: TGTGCCAGCTCGCGGACAGCGCCTAATGAAAAACTGTTTTTT. Translated: CASSRTAPNEKLFF.

DNA of the CDR3: TGTGCCAGCACCTCCGAGGGACAGCCCCAGCATTTT. Translated, it gives CASTSEGQPQHF. The chain is built from TRBV12-3 or TRBV12-4 and TRBJ1-5, with unresolved D. The CDR3 runs to 12 residues. The V gene lost 7 bases and the J gene lost 7 bases, with 11 bases spanning the gap.

This clone was seen only once. The chain is built from TRBV27 and TRBJ2-1, with 7 bases aligning to TRBD2. The CDR3 has 17 amino acids. The germline V gene has CDR1 MNHEY and CDR2 SMNVEV (reference sequence). Trimming removed 3 bases from V and 6 bases from J; junction bases left unmatched: 14. Here the CDR3 DNA reads TGTGCCAGCAGTTTTCTCCCCGGGGTGACTAGCATCAATGAGCAGTTCTTC. This gives the protein CASSFLPGVTSINEQFF.

This chain links TRBV5-1 with TRBJ2-5; TRBD2 matches at 8 bases. In germline, CDR1 is SGHRS, CDR2 YFSETQ. The CDR3 length is 14 residues. V dropped 4 bases and J dropped 4; count of bases not matched to a gene: 6. Written as DNA, the CDR3 is TGCGCCAGCAGCCCGGCGGGAGGAGGAGAGACCCAGTACTTC. Protein: CASSPAGGGETQYF. Full variable domain (outside the CDR3, taken from reference TRBV5-1 and TRBJ2-5): KAGVTQTPRYLIKTRGQQVTLSCSPISGHRSVSWYQQTPGQGLQFLFEYFSETQRNKGNFPGRFSGRQFSNSRSEMNVSTLELGDSALYLCASSPAGGGETQYFGPGTRLLVL.

The chain recombines TRBV25-1 with TRBJ2-1; no definite D call. Germline V gives CDR1 MGHDK, CDR2 SYGVNS. The V end lost 3 bases, the J end lost 2 bases, and 5 bases lay between the germline ends. The CDR3 is made up of 13 amino acids. CDR3 residues: CASSDQAYNEQFF. CDR3 DNA sequence: TGTGCCAGCAGTGACCAGGCCTACAATGAGCAGTTCTTC.

The rearrangement joins TRBV7-2 to TRBJ2-5, with 12 bases identical to TRBD2. J gave up 2 bases and V 6 bases, and 7 bases lay outside the gene matches. The CDR3 has 16 residues. Germline V gene lookup returns CDR1 SGHTA and CDR2 FQGNSA. CDR3 residues: CASSRSLAGGQETQYF. As DNA, the CDR3 is TGTGCCAGCAGTCGTTCCCTAGCGGGGGGGCAAGAGACCCAGTACTTC.

The V gene is TRBV4-2, the J gene TRBJ2-7, with D possibly TRBD1 on 5 matching bases. The CDR3 spans 14 residues. Germline CDR1 and CDR2: LGHNA and YNFKEQ. Between the trimmed V and J ends, which lost 5 bases and 5 bases, there was a span of 16 bases. This CDR3 is CASSTLQGRDEQYF. The CDR3 nucleotides read TGTGCCAGCAGCACTCTTCAGGGTCGCGACGAGCAGTACTTC.

The V call is TRBV3-1 (or the pseudogene TRBV3-2), the J call TRBJ2-3, with 13 nucleotides matching TRBD2. V gave up 3 bases and J gave up 0 bases; unmatched junction bases: 6. The CDR3 consists of 18 residues. Germline CDR1 is LGHDT and CDR2 is YNNKEL (reference sequence). The CDR3: CASSQGTSGVLSTDTQYF. As DNA, the CDR3 is TGTGCCAGCAGCCAGGGGACTAGCGGGGTCCTTAGCACAGATACGCAGTATTTT.

The chain couples TRBV5-6 to TRBJ1-2, with 8 bases matching TRBD1. Per the germline V gene, CDR1 is SGHDT and CDR2 is YYEEEE. The V gene end was trimmed by 4 bases and the J gene end by 7 bases; junction bases not matched to a gene: 6. This CDR3 has 13 amino acids. The CDR3 nucleotides read TGTGCCAGCAGCGCCCCGACAGGGGCTGGCTACACCTTC. It encodes CASSAPTGAGYTF.

The chain combines TRBV30 with TRBJ1-4; D is unresolved. In germline, CDR1 is GTSNPN, CDR2 SVGIG (reference sequence). V was shortened by 3 bases and J by 8 bases, with 10 bases between the two germline ends. There are 12 residues in the CDR3. CDR3 sequence (DNA): TGTGCCTGGAGCCCGCCAGGCGAAAAACTGTTTTTT. It codes for CAWSPPGEKLFF.

The chain is built from TRBV2 and TRBJ1-1; TRBD1 might be the D (6 bases). Looked up from germline, CDR1 is SNHLY and CDR2 is FYNNEI. The germline V and J ends were trimmed by 5 bases and 4 bases, with 20 bases remaining between them. The CDR3 loop spans 16 amino acids. The CDR3 spells CASSLFRDISGTEAFF. Here the CDR3 DNA reads TGTGCCAGCAGTCTTTTCCGGGACATCTCGGGCACTGAAGCTTTCTTT.

The CDR3 loop is CASSLRQGASGGAEAFF. DNA of the CDR3: TGCGCCAGCAGCTTAAGACAGGGGGCTTCCGGCGGAGCTGAAGCTTTCTTT. The genes are TRBV5-1 and TRBJ1-1; 10 positions match TRBD1. With 2 bases clipped from V and 6 bases from J, the junction kept 13 bases outside the gene matches. This CDR3 comprises 17 residues. The germline V gene has CDR1 SGHRS and CDR2 YFSETQ.

The chain uses TRBV19 and TRBJ1-3; D perhaps matches TRBD1 (5 bases). CDR1 LNHDA and CDR2 SQIVND come from the germline V gene (reference sequence). CDR3 size: 15 residues. V was trimmed by 5 bases and J by 2 bases, leaving 13 bases between them. The CDR3 coding sequence is TGTGCCAGTAGTTCCCACCTGACAGCTGGAAACACCATATATTTT. It is translated as CASSSHLTAGNTIYF.

This clone was observed a handful of times. This chain links TRBV19 with TRBJ1-6; D remains ambiguous. CDR1 LNHDA and CDR2 SQIVND come from the germline V gene (reference sequence). Trimming removed 5 bases at V and 14 bases at J, with 19 bases between. The CDR3 covers 14 residues. The CDR3 DNA follows: TGTGCCAGTAGTCCCCAAGGAGAGGGTGTGGCCCTCCACTTT. This gives the protein CASSPQGEGVALHF.

This rearrangement joins TRBV18 to TRBJ1-6, with D possibly matching TRBD1 (5 bases). V was clipped by 1 base and J by 0 bases, with 7 bases between them. The CDR3 length is 16 residues. Germline CDR1 KGHSH, CDR2 LQKENI. The CDR3 loop is CASSPQGRSYNSPLHF. The CDR3 region has the DNA TGTGCCAGCTCACCACAGGGGCGCTCCTATAATTCACCCCTCCACTTT.